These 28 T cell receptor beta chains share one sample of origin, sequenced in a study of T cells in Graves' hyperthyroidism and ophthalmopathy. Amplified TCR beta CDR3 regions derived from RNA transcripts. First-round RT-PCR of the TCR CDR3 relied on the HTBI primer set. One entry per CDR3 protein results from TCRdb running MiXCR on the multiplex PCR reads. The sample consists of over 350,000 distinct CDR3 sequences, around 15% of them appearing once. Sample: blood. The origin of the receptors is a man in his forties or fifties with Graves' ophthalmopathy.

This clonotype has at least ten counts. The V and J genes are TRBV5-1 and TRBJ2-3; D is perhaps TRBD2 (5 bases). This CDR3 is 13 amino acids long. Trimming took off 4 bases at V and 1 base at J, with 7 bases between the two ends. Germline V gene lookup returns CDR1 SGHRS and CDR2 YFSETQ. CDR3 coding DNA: TGCGCCAGCAGCCTGGAGGGCACAGATACGCAGTATTTT. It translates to CASSLEGTDTQYF.

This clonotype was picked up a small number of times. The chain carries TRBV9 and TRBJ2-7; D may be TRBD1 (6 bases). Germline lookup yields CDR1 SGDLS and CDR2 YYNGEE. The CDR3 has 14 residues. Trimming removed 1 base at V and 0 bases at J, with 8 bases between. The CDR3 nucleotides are TGTGCCAGCAGCGTAACAGGGCGCTCCTACGAGCAGTACTTC. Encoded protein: CASSVTGRSYEQYF.

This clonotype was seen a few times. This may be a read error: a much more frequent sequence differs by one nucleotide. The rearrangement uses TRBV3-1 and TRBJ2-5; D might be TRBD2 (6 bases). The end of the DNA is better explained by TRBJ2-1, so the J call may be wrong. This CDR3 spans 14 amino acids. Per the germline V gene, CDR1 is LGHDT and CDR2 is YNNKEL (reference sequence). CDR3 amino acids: CATHGVRPRETQFF. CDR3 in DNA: TGTGCCACCCATGGGGTCCGGCCCCGGGAGACCCAGTTCTTC.

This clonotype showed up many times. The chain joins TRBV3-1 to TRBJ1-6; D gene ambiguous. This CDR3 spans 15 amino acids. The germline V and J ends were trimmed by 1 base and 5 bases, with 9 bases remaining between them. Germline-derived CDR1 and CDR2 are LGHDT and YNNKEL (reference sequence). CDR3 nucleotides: TGTGCCAGCAGCCAAGCGACCGGGAATAATTCACCCCTCCACTTT. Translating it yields CASSQATGNNSPLHF.

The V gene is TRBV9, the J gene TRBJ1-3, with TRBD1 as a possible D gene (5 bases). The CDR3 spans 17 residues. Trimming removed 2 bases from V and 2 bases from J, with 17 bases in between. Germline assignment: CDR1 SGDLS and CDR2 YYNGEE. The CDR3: CASSVRLGLGAGNTIYF. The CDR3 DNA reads TGTGCCAGCAGCGTTCGTTTGGGGCTTGGGGCTGGAAACACCATATATTTT.

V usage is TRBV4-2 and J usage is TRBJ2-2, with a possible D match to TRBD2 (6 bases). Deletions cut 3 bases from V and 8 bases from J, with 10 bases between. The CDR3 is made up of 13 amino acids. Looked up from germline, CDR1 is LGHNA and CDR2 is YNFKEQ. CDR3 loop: CASSQESGGELFF. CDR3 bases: TGTGCCAGCAGCCAGGAGAGCGGGGGGGAGCTGTTTTTT.

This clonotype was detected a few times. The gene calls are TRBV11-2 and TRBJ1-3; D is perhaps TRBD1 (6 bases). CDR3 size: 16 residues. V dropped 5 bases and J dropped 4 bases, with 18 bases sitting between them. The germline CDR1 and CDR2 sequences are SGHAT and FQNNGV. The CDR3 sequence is CASSPVVGQRGNTIYF. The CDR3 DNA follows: TGTGCCAGCAGCCCGGTAGTTGGACAGAGGGGAAACACCATATATTTT.

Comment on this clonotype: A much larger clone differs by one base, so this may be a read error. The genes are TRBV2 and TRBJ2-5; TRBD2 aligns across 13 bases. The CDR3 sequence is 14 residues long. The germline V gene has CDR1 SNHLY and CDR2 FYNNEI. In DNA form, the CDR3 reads TGTACCAGCACCCGGACTAGCGGGAGTGAGACCCAGTACTTC. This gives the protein CTSTRTSGSETQYF.

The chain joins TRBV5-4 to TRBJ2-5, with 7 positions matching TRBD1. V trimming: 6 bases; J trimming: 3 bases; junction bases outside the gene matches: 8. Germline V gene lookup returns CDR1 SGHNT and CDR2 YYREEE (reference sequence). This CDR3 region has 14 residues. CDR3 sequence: CASINDRVKETQYF. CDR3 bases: TGTGCCAGCATTAATGACAGGGTAAAAGAGACCCAGTACTTC.

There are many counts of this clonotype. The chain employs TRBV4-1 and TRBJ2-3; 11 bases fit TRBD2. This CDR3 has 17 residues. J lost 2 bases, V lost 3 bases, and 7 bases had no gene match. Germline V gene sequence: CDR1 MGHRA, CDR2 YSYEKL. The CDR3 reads CASSQGSGRDLTDTQYF. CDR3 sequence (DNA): TGCGCCAGCAGCCAGGGTAGCGGGAGGGATCTCACAGATACGCAGTATTTT.

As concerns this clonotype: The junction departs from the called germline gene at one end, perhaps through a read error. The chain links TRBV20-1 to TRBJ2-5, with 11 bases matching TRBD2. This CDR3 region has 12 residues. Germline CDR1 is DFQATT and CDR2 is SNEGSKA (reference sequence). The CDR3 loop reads CSAREGLAEGDF. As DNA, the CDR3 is TGCAGTGCTAGGGAGGGACTAGCGGAGGGAGACTTC.

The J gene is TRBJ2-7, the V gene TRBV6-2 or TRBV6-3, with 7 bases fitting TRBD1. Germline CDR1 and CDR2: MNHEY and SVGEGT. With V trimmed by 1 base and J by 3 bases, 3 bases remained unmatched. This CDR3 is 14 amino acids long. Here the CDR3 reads CASSYLTGFYEQYF. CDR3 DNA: TGTGCCAGCAGTTACTTGACAGGGTTCTACGAGCAGTACTTC.

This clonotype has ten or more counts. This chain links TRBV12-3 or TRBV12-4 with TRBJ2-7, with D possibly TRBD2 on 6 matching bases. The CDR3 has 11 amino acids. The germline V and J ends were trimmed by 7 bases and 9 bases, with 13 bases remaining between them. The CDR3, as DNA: TGTGCCAGCACCTCCAGCGGGCGGCAGTACTTC. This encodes CASTSSGRQYF.

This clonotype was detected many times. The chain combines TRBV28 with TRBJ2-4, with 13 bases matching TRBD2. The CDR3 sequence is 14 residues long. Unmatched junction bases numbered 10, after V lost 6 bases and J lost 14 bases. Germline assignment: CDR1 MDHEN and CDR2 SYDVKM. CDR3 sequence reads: CASRPGLAGPLEYF. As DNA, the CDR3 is TGTGCCAGCAGACCGGGACTAGCGGGGCCCCTCGAGTACTTC. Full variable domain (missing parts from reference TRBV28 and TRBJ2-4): DVKVTQSSRYLVKRTGEKVFLECVQDMDHENMFWYRQDPGLGLRLIYFSYDVKMKEKGDIPEGYSVSREKKERFSLILESASTNQTSMYLCASRPGLAGPLEYFGAGTRLSVL.

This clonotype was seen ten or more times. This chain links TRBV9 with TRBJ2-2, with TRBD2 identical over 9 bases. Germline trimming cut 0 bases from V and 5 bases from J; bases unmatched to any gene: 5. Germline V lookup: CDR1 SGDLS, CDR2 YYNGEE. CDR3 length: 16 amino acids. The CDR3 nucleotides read TGTGCCAGCAGCGTAGGAGCGGGAGGATCGACCGGGGAGCTGTTTTTT. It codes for CASSVGAGGSTGELFF.

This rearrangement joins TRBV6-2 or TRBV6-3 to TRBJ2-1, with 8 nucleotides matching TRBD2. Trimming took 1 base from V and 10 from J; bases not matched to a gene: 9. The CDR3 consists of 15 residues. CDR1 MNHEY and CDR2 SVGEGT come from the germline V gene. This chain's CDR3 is CASSYFSGTSGEQFF. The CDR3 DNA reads TGTGCCAGCAGTTACTTTAGCGGGACCTCTGGAGAGCAGTTCTTC.

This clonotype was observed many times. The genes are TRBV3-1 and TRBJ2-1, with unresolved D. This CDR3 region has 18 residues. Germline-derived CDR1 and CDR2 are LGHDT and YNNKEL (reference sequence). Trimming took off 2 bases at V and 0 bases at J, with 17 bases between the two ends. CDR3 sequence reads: CASSQFLQAALSYNEQFF. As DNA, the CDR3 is TGTGCCAGCAGCCAATTCCTCCAGGCCGCACTCTCCTACAATGAGCAGTTCTTC.

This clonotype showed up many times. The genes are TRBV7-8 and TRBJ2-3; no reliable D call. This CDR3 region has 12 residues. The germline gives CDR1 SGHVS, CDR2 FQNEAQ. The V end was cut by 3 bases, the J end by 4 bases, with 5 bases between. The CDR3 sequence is CASSFLPDTQYF. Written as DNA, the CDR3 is TGTGCCAGCAGCTTCTTACCAGATACGCAGTATTTT.

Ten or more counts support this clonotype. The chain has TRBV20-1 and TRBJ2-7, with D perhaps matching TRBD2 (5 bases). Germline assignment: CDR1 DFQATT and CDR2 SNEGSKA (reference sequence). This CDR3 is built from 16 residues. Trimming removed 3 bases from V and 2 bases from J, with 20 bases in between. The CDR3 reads CSASELGVQRPYEQYF. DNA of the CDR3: TGCAGTGCTAGTGAGCTGGGAGTGCAGAGACCCTACGAGCAGTACTTC.

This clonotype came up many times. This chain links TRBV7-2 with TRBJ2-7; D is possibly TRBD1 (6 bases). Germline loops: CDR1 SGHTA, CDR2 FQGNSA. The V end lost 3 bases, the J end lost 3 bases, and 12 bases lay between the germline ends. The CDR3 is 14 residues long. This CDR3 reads CASSFQGQGYEQYF. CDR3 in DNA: TGTGCCAGCAGCTTTCAGGGGCAGGGCTACGAGCAGTACTTC.

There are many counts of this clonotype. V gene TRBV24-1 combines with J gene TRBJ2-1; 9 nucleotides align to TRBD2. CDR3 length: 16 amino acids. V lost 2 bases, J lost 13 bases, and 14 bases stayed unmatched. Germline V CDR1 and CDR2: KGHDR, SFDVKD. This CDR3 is CATSDSVSGSTIAQFF. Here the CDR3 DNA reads TGTGCCACCAGTGATTCGGTTAGCGGGAGTACTATTGCACAGTTCTTC.

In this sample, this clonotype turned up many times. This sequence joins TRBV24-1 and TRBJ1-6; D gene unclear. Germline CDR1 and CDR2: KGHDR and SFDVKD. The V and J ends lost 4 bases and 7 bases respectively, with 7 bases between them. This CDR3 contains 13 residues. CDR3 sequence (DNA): TGTGCCACCAGTGAACGAGGGAATTCACCCCTCCACTTT. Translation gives CATSERGNSPLHF.

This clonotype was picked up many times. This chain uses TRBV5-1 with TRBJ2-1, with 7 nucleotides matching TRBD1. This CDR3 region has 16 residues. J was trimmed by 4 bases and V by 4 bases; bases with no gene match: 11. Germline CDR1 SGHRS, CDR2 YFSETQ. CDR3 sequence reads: CASSGGQDGPYNEQFF. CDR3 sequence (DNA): TGCGCCAGCAGCGGAGGACAGGACGGCCCATACAATGAGCAGTTCTTC.

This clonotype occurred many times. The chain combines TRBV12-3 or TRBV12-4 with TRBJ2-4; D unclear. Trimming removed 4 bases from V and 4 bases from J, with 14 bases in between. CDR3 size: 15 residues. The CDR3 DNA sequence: TGTGCCAGCAGTTGGTCCGCAGACCAAAAAAACATTCAGTACTTC. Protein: CASSWSADQKNIQYF.

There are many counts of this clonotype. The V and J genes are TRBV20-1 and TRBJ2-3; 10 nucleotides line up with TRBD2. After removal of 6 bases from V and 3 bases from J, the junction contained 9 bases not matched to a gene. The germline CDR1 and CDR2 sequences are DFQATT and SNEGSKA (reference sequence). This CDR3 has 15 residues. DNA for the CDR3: TGCAGTGCCCAACTAGCGGGAAGGGTGACAGATACGCAGTATTTT. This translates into CSAQLAGRVTDTQYF.

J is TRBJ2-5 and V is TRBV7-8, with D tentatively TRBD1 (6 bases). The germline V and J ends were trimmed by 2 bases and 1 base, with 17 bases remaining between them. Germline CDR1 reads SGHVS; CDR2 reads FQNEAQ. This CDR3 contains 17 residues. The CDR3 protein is CASSLRSAGGSQETQYF. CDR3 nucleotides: TGTGCCAGCAGCTTAAGGAGCGCTGGGGGCTCCCAAGAGACCCAGTACTTC.

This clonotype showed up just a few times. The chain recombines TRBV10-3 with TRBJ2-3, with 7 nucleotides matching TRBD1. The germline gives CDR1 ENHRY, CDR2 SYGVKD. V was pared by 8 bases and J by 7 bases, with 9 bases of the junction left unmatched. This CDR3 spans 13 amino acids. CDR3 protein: CAIEGTADYTQYF. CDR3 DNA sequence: TGTGCCATCGAAGGGACAGCGGACTATACGCAGTATTTT.

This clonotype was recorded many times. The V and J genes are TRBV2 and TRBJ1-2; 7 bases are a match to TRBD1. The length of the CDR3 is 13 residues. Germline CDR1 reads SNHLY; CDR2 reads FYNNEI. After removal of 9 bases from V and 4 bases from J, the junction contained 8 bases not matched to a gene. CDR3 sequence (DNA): TGTGCCAGTGGCTCAGGGGGAGGCTATGGCTACACCTTC. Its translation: CASGSGGGYGYTF.